These T cell receptor beta chains were read from a single sample in a study of T cells after yellow fever vaccination. MiXCR, run by TCRdb on the 5' RACE reads, gives a single entry per CDR3 protein. The sample has more than 450,000 distinct CDR3 sequences, less than 25% seen once. This sample comprised PBMCs, obtained more than 20 days after the first yellow fever vaccination. The origin of the receptors is a man aged 18 to 29 who received the YFV17D yellow fever vaccine. Both conserved end residues are part of each CDR3. D genes are given only for firm matches. Expanded clones get a size class; other rows say once, few or many, or leave the size out.

TRBV12-3/TRBV12-4	many	TRBJ1-2	NA	CASSQTPGSGYTF	TGTGCCAGCAGTCAAACGCCTGGGTCTGGCTACACCTTC
TRBV7-9	NA	TRBJ2-4	NA	CASSLLPGGDKNIQYF	TGTGCCAGCAGCTTATTACCCGGGGGTGACAAAAACATTCAGTACTTC
TRBV6-2/TRBV6-3	NA	TRBJ1-5	TRBD1	CASSRGQGNQPQHF	TGTGCCAGCAGTAGGGGACAGGGTAATCAGCCCCAGCATTTT
TRBV19	NA	TRBJ2-3	NA	CASSLIRDSANTQYF	TGTGCCAGTAGCCTAATAAGGGACTCGGCAAATACGCAGTATTTT
TRBV7-8	NA	TRBJ2-3	NA	CASSHFRLEADTQYF	TGTGCCAGCAGCCACTTCAGGCTAGAGGCAGATACGCAGTATTTT
TRBV5-1	few	TRBJ2-7	NA	CASSLGSEKYEQYF	TGCGCCAGCAGCTTGGGCTCCGAAAAATACGAGCAGTACTTC
TRBV11-1	NA	TRBJ2-2	TRBD2	CASSFPGLAGGDTGELFF	TGTGCCAGCAGCTTCCCGGGACTAGCGGGGGGTGACACCGGGGAGCTGTTTTTT
TRBV5-1	many	TRBJ2-3	NA	CASSRPAQSGTDTQYF	TGCGCCAGTAGCCGACCGGCCCAAAGCGGCACAGATACGCAGTATTTT
TRBV19	NA	TRBJ2-1	NA	CASNTLAGNEQFF	TGTGCCAGTAATACCTTGGCGGGCAATGAGCAGTTCTTC
TRBV2	few	TRBJ1-5	NA	CASSDGRNQPQHF	TGTGCCAGCAGTGACGGCAGGAATCAGCCCCAGCATTTT
TRBV27	NA	TRBJ2-1	TRBD1	CASKPPGGTYNEQFF	TGTGCCAGCAAACCCCCAGGGGGTACCTACAATGAGCAGTTCTTC
TRBV6-1	NA	TRBJ2-3	NA	CASSSPGRADTQYF	TGTGCCAGCAGCTCCCCAGGTAGGGCCGATACGCAGTATTTT
TRBV30	NA	TRBJ2-4	NA	CAWSPLGGRENIQYF	TGTGCCTGGAGTCCCCTCGGGGGGCGAGAAAACATTCAGTACTTC
TRBV7-9	NA	TRBJ2-1	NA	CASSLGVGTGEVVF	TGTGCCAGCAGCTTAGGGGTTGGGACTGGAGAGGTGGTCTTC
TRBV5-1	NA	TRBJ1-1	NA	CASSPRGVPNTEAFF	TGCGCCAGCAGCCCCCGGGGTGTCCCGAACACTGAAGCTTTCTTT
TRBV18	NA	TRBJ1-4	NA	CASSPPNSRTANEKLFF	TGTGCCAGCTCACCACCAAATAGTAGGACAGCTAATGAAAAACTGTTTTTT
TRBV19	NA	TRBJ1-1	NA	CASSPKDRFHTEAFF	TGTGCCAGTAGTCCAAAAGACAGATTCCACACTGAAGCTTTCTTT
TRBV18	NA	TRBJ1-1	NA	CASSPGLADTEAFF	TGTGCCAGCTCCCCCGGTTTGGCGGACACTGAAGCTTTCTTT
TRBV20-1	NA	TRBJ1-2	NA	CSARDGVYGYTF	TGCAGTGCTAGAGATGGTGTCTATGGCTACACCTTC
TRBV4-3	many	TRBJ2-1	NA	CASSPQPYNEQFF	TGCGCCAGCAGCCCACAGCCGTACAATGAGCAGTTCTTC
TRBV5-1	NA	TRBJ2-1	TRBD1	CASSRGQGIDEQFF	TGCGCCAGCAGTCGGGGACAGGGGATTGATGAGCAGTTCTTC
TRBV5-4	NA	TRBJ2-2	NA	CASSLYAGTNTGELFF	TGTGCCAGCAGCTTGTACGCAGGGACGAACACCGGGGAGCTGTTTTTT
TRBV7-3	many	TRBJ2-3	NA	CASSPAGGDTQYF	TGTGCCAGCAGCCCTGCAGGGGGGGATACGCAGTATTTT
TRBV19	NA	TRBJ1-6	NA	CASSEGWNSPLHF	TGTGCCAGTAGCGAGGGGTGGAATTCACCCCTCCACTTT
TRBV5-6	NA	TRBJ2-7	NA	CASSLGVGGTGEYF	TGTGCCAGCAGCTTGGGTGTAGGGGGGACTGGTGAGTACTTC
TRBV7-2	NA	TRBJ2-7	TRBD2	CASSLGLAGGQYF	TGTGCCAGCAGCTTAGGGCTAGCGGGGGGGCAGTACTTC
TRBV4-2	NA	TRBJ2-5	NA	CASSQVAAGPETQYF	TGTGCCAGCAGCCAAGTGGCGGCCGGGCCAGAGACCCAGTACTTC
TRBV23-1	few	TRBJ2-5	NA	CASTQLEETQYF	TGCGCCAGCACCCAGCTGGAAGAGACCCAGTACTTC
TRBV10-3	NA	TRBJ1-5	TRBD1	CAIASTGGDQPQHF	TGTGCCATCGCCTCGACAGGGGGCGATCAGCCCCAGCATTTT
TRBV7-8	NA	TRBJ2-1	NA	CASRTRRAGVNEQFF	TGTGCCAGCAGAACTCGGAGAGCAGGGGTGAATGAGCAGTTCTTC
TRBV7-2	few	TRBJ2-3	TRBD2	CASGIAGGRTDTQYF	TGTGCCAGCGGCATAGCGGGGGGACGCACAGATACGCAGTATTTT
TRBV6-2/TRBV6-3	few	TRBJ1-1	NA	CASSYSRRSTEAFF	TGTGCCAGCAGTTACTCCCGGCGCAGCACTGAAGCTTTCTTT
TRBV29-1	few	TRBJ1-1	NA	CSVERQDPEAFF	TGCAGCGTTGAACGCCAGGACCCTGAAGCTTTCTTT
TRBV7-4	many	TRBJ2-1	TRBD2	CASSLAVVVRTHERGGAFREQFF	TGTGCCAGCAGCTTAGCGGTGGTTGTACGGACACATGAACGCGGGGGGGCCTTCCGAGAGCAGTTCTTC
TRBV6-5	few	TRBJ2-2	TRBD2	CASSYSGLAGGRELFF	TGTGCCAGCAGTTACTCGGGACTAGCGGGGGGTCGGGAGCTGTTTTTT
TRBV7-9	NA	TRBJ2-2	NA	CAMGPGRTGELFF	TGTGCCATGGGCCCCGGACGGACCGGGGAGCTGTTTTTT
TRBV28	NA	TRBJ2-1	TRBD2	CASSLGGGGLYNEQFF	TGTGCCAGCAGTTTAGGCGGGGGGGGCCTTTACAATGAGCAGTTCTTC